Listed below are T cell receptor beta chains from one sample, sequenced in a study of cytomegalovirus exposure and HLA in healthy donors. Profiling relied on immunoSEQ multiplex PCR, and the TCRdb table lists in-frame clones only, not all of them. The data contain roughly 98,000 clones, 62% of them singletons. Sequenced input: PBMCs. The receptors were gathered from a young woman in good health and CMV-seropositive. Both conserved end residues are part of each CDR3.

J gene: TRBJ2-3
V gene: TRBV28
CDR3 protein: CASSPSGTSGGKDTQYF

J gene: TRBJ1-5
V gene: TRBV6-6
CDR3 protein: CASRGDGVIQPQHF

J gene: TRBJ1-2
V gene: TRBV7-8
CDR3 protein: CASSPNGEGYTF

J gene: TRBJ1-4
V gene: TRBV20-1
CDR3 protein: CSAALREKLFF

J gene: TRBJ2-3
V gene: TRBV10-2
CDR3 protein: CASNGDTQYF

J gene: TRBJ1-1
V gene: TRBV5-5
CDR3 protein: CASITRAEAFF

J gene: TRBJ2-7
V gene: TRBV30
CDR3 protein: CAWRRDRGGYEQYF

J gene: TRBJ1-5
V gene: TRBV19
CDR3 protein: CASSITVRGNQPQHF

J gene: TRBJ1-1
V gene: TRBV11-3
CDR3 protein: CASSLRDSNTEAFF

J gene: TRBJ1-5
V gene: TRBV7-9
CDR3 protein: CASSLGGPVAQHF

J gene: TRBJ2-6
V gene: TRBV7-3
CDR3 protein: CASGTGGSGANVLTF

J gene: TRBJ2-2
V gene: TRBV7-3
CDR3 protein: CASSWEAGRIPGELFF

J gene: TRBJ1-4
V gene: TRBV5-1
CDR3 protein: CASSFGQGNEKLFF

J gene: TRBJ1-1
V gene: TRBV14
CDR3 protein: CASSRFAGGGTEAFF

J gene: TRBJ1-2
V gene: TRBV7-6
CDR3 protein: CASSPTGGLNYGYTF

J gene: TRBJ2-3
V gene: TRBV2
CDR3 protein: CASGGHTDTQYF

J gene: TRBJ2-7
V gene: TRBV7-2
CDR3 protein: CASSSTTGTEQYF

J gene: TRBJ1-5
V gene: TRBV27
CDR3 protein: CASRGQGAENQPQHF

J gene: TRBJ1-2
V gene: TRBV2
CDR3 protein: CASSQEGTNYGYTF

J gene: TRBJ1-1
V gene: TRBV6-6
CDR3 protein: CASSRQGIDTEAFF

J gene: TRBJ1-5
V gene: TRBV6-1
CDR3 protein: CASTGASNQPQHF

J gene: TRBJ1-2
V gene: TRBV5-6
CDR3 protein: CASSLGIRFRLTTNYGYTF

J gene: TRBJ1-2
V gene: TRBV2
CDR3 protein: CASRGETGYGYTF

J gene: TRBJ2-6
V gene: TRBV11-2
CDR3 protein: CASSPGLAGGGPGANVLTF

J gene: TRBJ1-4
V gene: TRBV15
CDR3 protein: CATSRDRRASGIEKLFF

J gene: TRBJ2-5
V gene: TRBV7-2
CDR3 protein: CASGPSWTSGDKTQYF

J gene: TRBJ2-1
V gene: TRBV18
CDR3 protein: CASSPRTSGGGNEQFF

J gene: TRBJ2-1
V gene: TRBV27
CDR3 protein: CASSSVVEVGEQFF

J gene: TRBJ2-5
V gene: TRBV6-5
CDR3 protein: CASSYSGLAGVETQYF

J gene: TRBJ1-4
V gene: TRBV7-9
CDR3 protein: CASSLKGPNEKLFF

J gene: TRBJ2-3
V gene: TRBV7-2
CDR3 protein: CASSSDRLLYTDTQYF

J gene: TRBJ2-2
V gene: TRBV5-1
CDR3 protein: CASHIQGTAGELFF

J gene: TRBJ1-4
V gene: TRBV19
CDR3 protein: CASSSDRGLTTNEKLFF

J gene: TRBJ2-7
V gene: TRBV7-9
CDR3 protein: CASSMGLYEQYF

J gene: TRBJ2-2
V gene: TRBV9
CDR3 protein: CASSEAPSGNTGELFF

J gene: TRBJ1-1
V gene: TRBV5-1
CDR3 protein: CASRKTRGPNTEAFF

J gene: TRBJ2-7
V gene: TRBV6-5
CDR3 protein: CASSGQAYASYEQYF

J gene: TRBJ1-1
V gene: TRBV30
CDR3 protein: CAWDRLNTEAFF

J gene: TRBJ2-7
V gene: TRBV6-5
CDR3 protein: CASSYRGTGEQYF

J gene: TRBJ1-6
V gene: TRBV5-1
CDR3 protein: CASSLAGQLTSHNSPLHF

J gene: TRBJ2-5
V gene: TRBV27
CDR3 protein: CASASGGPQGTQYF

J gene: TRBJ1-2
V gene: TRBV28
CDR3 protein: CASRPTGSSGYTF

J gene: TRBJ2-1
V gene: TRBV7-9
CDR3 protein: CSSNWGGQALTGAYNEQFF

J gene: TRBJ1-2
V gene: TRBV9
CDR3 protein: CASSVQGAHYGYTF

J gene: TRBJ2-6
V gene: TRBV4-3
CDR3 protein: CASSPERGTGANVLTF

J gene: TRBJ2-5
V gene: TRBV5-8
CDR3 protein: CASSPIWTGQETQYF

J gene: TRBJ2-5
V gene: TRBV4-3
CDR3 protein: CASSPGLAGNYQETQYF

J gene: TRBJ2-7
V gene: TRBV7-9
CDR3 protein: CASSLWDRRSYEQYF

J gene: TRBJ2-5
V gene: TRBV5-4
CDR3 protein: CASSPRGLAGGSWETQYF

J gene: TRBJ1-3
V gene: TRBV11-2
CDR3 protein: CASSLDVGLSGNTIYF

J gene: TRBJ1-1
V gene: TRBV28
CDR3 protein: CASRDRDRTEAFF